This TCR beta chain was retrieved from a study of response to subunit inactivated influenza vaccine. Study-wide findings and caveats: The authors suggested that every seasonal influenza vaccination recruits few new T cells.

Via MiXCR, TCRdb re-called the RT-PCR reads, giving one row per CDR3 protein. The table includes under 950,000 distinct CDR3 sequences, less than 25% detected once. This clonotype came up a few times. The antigen remains undetermined. V lost 4 bases to trimming and J lost 6 bases; unmatched junction nucleotides: 9. The length of the CDR3 is 14 residues. Germline-derived CDR1 and CDR2 are SGHRS and YFSETQ. The source of this sequence is a man between 45 and 60 years old who received an inactivated influenza vaccine. This chain uses TRBV5-1 with TRBJ2-5; 7 nucleotides agree with TRBD2. Sequenced here: PBMCs from blood, sampled more than 4 days after vaccination. The CDR3 region is CASSGNGGYQTQYF. The CDR3 bases are TGCGCCAGCAGCGGAAACGGGGGGTATCAGACCCAGTACTTC.